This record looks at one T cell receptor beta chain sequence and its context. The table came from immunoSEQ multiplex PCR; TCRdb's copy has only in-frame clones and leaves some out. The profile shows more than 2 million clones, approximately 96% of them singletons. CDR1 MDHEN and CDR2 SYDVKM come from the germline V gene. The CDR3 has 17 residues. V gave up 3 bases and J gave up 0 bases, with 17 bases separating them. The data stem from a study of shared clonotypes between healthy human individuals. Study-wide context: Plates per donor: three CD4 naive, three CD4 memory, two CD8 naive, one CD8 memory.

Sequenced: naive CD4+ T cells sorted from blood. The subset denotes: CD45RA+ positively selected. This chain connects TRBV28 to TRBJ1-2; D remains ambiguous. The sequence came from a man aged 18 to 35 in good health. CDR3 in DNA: TGTGCCAGCAGTTTCGGGTTTGACGCGCTAACTAACTATGGCTACACCTTC. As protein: CASSFGFDALTNYGYTF.